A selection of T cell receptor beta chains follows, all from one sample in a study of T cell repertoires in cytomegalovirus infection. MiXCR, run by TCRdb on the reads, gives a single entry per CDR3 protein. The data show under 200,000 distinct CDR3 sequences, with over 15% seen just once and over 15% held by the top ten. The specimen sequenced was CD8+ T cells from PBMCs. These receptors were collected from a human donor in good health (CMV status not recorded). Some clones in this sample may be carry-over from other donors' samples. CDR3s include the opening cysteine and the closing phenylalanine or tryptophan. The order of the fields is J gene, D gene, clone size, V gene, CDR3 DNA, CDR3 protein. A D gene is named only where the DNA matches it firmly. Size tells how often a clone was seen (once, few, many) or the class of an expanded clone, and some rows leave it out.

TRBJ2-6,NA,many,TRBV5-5,TGTGCCAGCAGCTTGTCCGGACCGAACTCTGGGGCCAACGTCCTGACTTTC,CASSLSGPNSGANVLTF
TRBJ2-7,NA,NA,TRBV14,TGTGCCAGCAGCCAACGACCGATTACCGAGCAGTACTTC,CASSQRPITEQYF
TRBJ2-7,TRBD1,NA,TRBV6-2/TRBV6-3,TGTGCCAGCAGTCTTCGGACAGGTTTATACGAGCAGTACTTC,CASSLRTGLYEQYF
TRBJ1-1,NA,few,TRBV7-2,TGTGCCAGCAGCTCAGCAGGATCTGAAGCTTTCTTT,CASSSAGSEAFF
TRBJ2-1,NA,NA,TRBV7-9,TGTGCCAGCAGCTTAGGGCCAATTGAGCAGTTCTTC,CASSLGPIEQFF
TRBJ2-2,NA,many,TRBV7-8,TGTGCCAGCAGCTTTCAGCGGGCCTACACCGGGGAGCTGTTTTTT,CASSFQRAYTGELFF
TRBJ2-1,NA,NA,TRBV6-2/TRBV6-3,TGTGCCAGCAGTTACGGGACAAAGGGGAATGAGCAGTTCTTC,CASSYGTKGNEQFF
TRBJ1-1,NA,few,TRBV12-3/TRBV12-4,TGTGCCAGCAGTCCCTCCGACAGGAACACTGAAGCTTTCTTT,CASSPSDRNTEAFF
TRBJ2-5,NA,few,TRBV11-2,TGTGCCAGCAGCCAGGGGGGATACGAGACCCAGTACTTC,CASSQGGYETQYF
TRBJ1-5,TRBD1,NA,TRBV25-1,TGTGCCAGCGGGGACAGGGCCAATCAGCCCCAGCATTTT,CASGDRANQPQHF
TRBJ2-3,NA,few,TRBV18,TGTGCCAGCTCACCAGGGACCCACACAGATACGCAGTATTTT,CASSPGTHTDTQYF
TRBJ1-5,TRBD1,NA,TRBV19,TGTGCCAGTAGAACCGGGACAGGAAACAATCAGCCCCAGCATTTT,CASRTGTGNNQPQHF
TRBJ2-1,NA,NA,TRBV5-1,TGCGCCAGCAGCTTGACCAGCGCTACCTACAATGAGCAGTTCTTC,CASSLTSATYNEQFF
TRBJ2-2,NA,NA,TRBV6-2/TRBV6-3,TGTGCCAGCAGTTACTCGATCAGTCTAGCAGCTAACACCGGGGAGCTGTTTTTT,CASSYSISLAANTGELFF
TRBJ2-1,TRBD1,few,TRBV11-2,TGTGACAGCAGCCTCTGGCGTGACAGGGCATACAATGAGCAGTTCTTC,CDSSLWRDRAYNEQFF
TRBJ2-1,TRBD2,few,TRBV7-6,TGTGCCAGCAGCTTTTTCGGCGGGAGGGCCGCTGGTGAGCAGTTCTTC,CASSFFGGRAAGEQFF
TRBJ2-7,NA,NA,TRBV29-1,TGCAGCGTTGGGGGGACCGCGGGGGAGCAGTACTTC,CSVGGTAGEQYF
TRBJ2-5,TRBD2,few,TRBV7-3,TGTGCCAGCAGCCCCACTAGCGGGGGGGCCTTGGAGACCCAGTACTTC,CASSPTSGGALETQYF
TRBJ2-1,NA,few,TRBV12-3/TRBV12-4,TGTGCCAGCAGTTCATTTTCTAGTAGTGAGCAGTTCTTC,CASSSFSSSEQFF
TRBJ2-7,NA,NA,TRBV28,TGTGCCAGCAGTACCCACCCAAGCGGGCCCCTTGGTGCATCCTACGAGCAGTACTTC,CASSTHPSGPLGASYEQYF
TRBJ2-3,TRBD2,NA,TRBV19,TGTGCCAGTAGCCTCGGGACTAGCGGGGTGGGTACGCAGTATTTT,CASSLGTSGVGTQYF
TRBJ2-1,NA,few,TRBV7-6,TGTGCCAGCAGCCCGAGCCACATTGATGAGCAGTTCTTC,CASSPSHIDEQFF
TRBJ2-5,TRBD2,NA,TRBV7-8,TGTGCCAGCTGGCCGGCAGGGACTAGCGGGAGGCAGACCCAGTACTTC,CASWPAGTSGRQTQYF
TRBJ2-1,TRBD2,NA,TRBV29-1,TGCAGCGTTGAGAGCGGGAGCGTCAATGAGCAGTTCTTC,CSVESGSVNEQFF
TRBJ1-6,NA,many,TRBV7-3,TGTGCCAGCAGCTTAAACGGGGGCTCACCCCTCCACTTT,CASSLNGGSPLHF
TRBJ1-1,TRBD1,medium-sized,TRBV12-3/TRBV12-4,TGTGCCAGCAGTTTTGACAGGGATACTGAAGCTTTCTTT,CASSFDRDTEAFF
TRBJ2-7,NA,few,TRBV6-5,TGTGCCAGCAGTTACGGCGGGACCGGGTACGAGCAGTACTTC,CASSYGGTGYEQYF